This T cell receptor beta chain was identified in a study of siplizumab effects on memory and regulatory T cells (dated by TCRdb to 2018 to 2020). Some background on the complete study: The study examined how the anti-CD2 antibody siplizumab affects alloreactive T-cell subsets in allogeneic mixed lymphocyte reactions built from human PBMCs. On the study overall, not on this receptor specifically: In reactions with siplizumab, an average of approximately 69% of mappable alloreactive CD4+ clones were Treg-derived, compared with about 27% in control reactions. Whether proliferating Tregs from siplizumab cultures were suppressive was not functionally confirmed. Because sequences below about 10^-5 frequency were poorly captured, only a minor fraction of alloreactive clones could be mapped to unstimulated subsets. The cumulative frequency of alloreactive sequences traceable to unstimulated CD4+ memory T cells was significantly reduced by siplizumab. Roughly 75-95% of proliferating CD4+ or CD8+ clones could not be assigned a naive or memory phenotype. Greater diversity appeared to be present in unstimulated naive T cells than in memory T cells, and a substantial contribution to the alloresponse seemed to be made by naive cells.

TCRbeta CDR3 sequencing was performed on sorted unstimulated T cells and on proliferating T cells recovered from mixed lymphocyte reactions. Fresh whole blood from some ten HLA-typed healthy donors was used as the source from which PBMCs were isolated. From the cysteine up to the phenylalanine, the CDR3 has a length of 15 residues. The sequence is cut down to CDR3 DNA, 45 bases in frame from base 1. The germline V gene specifies SGHVS as CDR1 and FQNEAQ as CDR2. Library preparation used the immunoSEQ multiplex PCR assay. Each sample had 85,000 to 100,000 TCR templates assayed by the deep sequencing platform. Genomic DNA extracted from sorted T cells was the material used for TCRbeta CDR3 sequencing. From the authors' description of their analysis: The R programming language was used for clonal analysis of the TCRbeta CDR3 data. Alloreactive CD4+ and CD8+ clones were defined by comparing unstimulated samples with post-reaction CFSE-low samples. Regulatory or non-regulatory origin was assigned to alloreactive CD4+ clones by matching of sequences to sorted unstimulated Treg and non-Treg repertoires. Entries here come from immuneACCESS through TCRdb and include only in-frame sequences with V and J called. Some clones fail to appear in such tables; in the studies checked, an unresolved V gene covers under half of the shortfall, and the cause of the remainder is unknown. V and J calls and clone size are those listed in that table; D and trimming were worked out from the DNA. For this sample there are approximately 91,000 clones; approximately 95% appear just once. The ten largest clones represent less than 20% of the sample.

With respect to this clone: Its antigen target is currently unknown. The germline gene is not matched at one end of the junction; a read error may be the cause.

The sample consisted of CD8+ T cells sorted from blood. The chain joins TRBV7-8 to TRBJ1-5; the D region possibly corresponds to TRBD1 (5 bases align). The receptor was isolated from a human donor in good health. The CDR3 loop reads CASSLAGYSNQPQHF. DNA sequence: TGTGCCAGCAGCCTAGCAGGGTATAGCAATCAGCCCCAGCATTTT. With all but the CDR3 taken from the reference TRBV7-8 and TRBJ1-5 genes, the full variable domain is: GAGVSQSPRYKVAKRGQDVALRCDPISGHVSLFWYQQALGQGPEFLTYFQNEAQLDKSGLPSDRFFAERPEGSVSTLKIQRTQQEDSAVYLCASSLAGYSNQPQHFGDGTRLSIL.